A selection of T cell receptor beta chains follows, all from one sample in a study of liver allograft versus peripheral blood T cells. TCRdb used MiXCR to reprocess the reads, holding one entry per CDR3 protein. Of over 4,500 distinct CDR3 sequences in the sample, approximately 15% were seen once. The receptors stem from a human patient who had a liver transplant. Certain T cells may be donor cells from the graft. Each CDR3 is given with its conserved first and last residue. The D gene is left open where the match is weak. Rows give clone size only sometimes, using once, few, many, or a class for an expanded clone.

clone_size,d_call,v_call,j_call,cdr3_nt,cdr3_aa
NA,NA,TRBV2,TRBJ1-6,TGTGCCAGCAGTGTATCACGGCCCTATAATTCACCCCTCCACTTT,CASSVSRPYNSPLHF
medium-sized,NA,TRBV6-2/TRBV6-3,TRBJ1-6,TGTGCCAGCAGTTACTCCCCAGCGTTCTCCTATAATTCACCCCTCCACTTT,CASSYSPAFSYNSPLHF
medium-sized,TRBD1,TRBV7-2,TRBJ1-2,TGTGCCAGCAGCGGGGACAGGGGGCGCCCCGGCTACACCTTC,CASSGDRGRPGYTF
medium-sized,NA,TRBV20-1,TRBJ1-3,TGCAGTGCTAGAGGCCCCTCTGGAAACACCATATATTTT,CSARGPSGNTIYF
medium-sized,NA,TRBV28,TRBJ1-2,TGTGCCAGCAGCCTAGGGGAGCCTTATGGCTACACCTTC,CASSLGEPYGYTF
NA,NA,TRBV7-9,TRBJ1-1,TGTGCCAGCAGCTGGGGGAGGAAGACTGAAGCTTTCTTT,CASSWGRKTEAFF
few,NA,TRBV9,TRBJ2-7,TGTGCCAGCAGCGTAGGGCAGGACTCTCGGGAGCAGTACTTC,CASSVGQDSREQYF
medium-sized,TRBD2,TRBV7-2,TRBJ2-2,TGTGCCAGCAGCTTACCCCGGGACTACCTAAACACCGGGGAGCTGTTTTTT,CASSLPRDYLNTGELFF
medium-sized,NA,TRBV28,TRBJ2-7,TGTGCCAGCAGTTTATCTTACTACGAGCAGTACTTC,CASSLSYYEQYF
many,NA,TRBV29-1,TRBJ1-1,TGCAGCGTTGGAAAAGGGTATGGTGGGGTTGAAGCTTTCTTT,CSVGKGYGGVEAFF
medium-sized,NA,TRBV6-2/TRBV6-3,TRBJ2-7,TGTGCCAGCACCCACCGGGATTTCTCCTACGAGCAGTACTTC,CASTHRDFSYEQYF
few,NA,TRBV2,TRBJ1-6,TGTGCCAGCAGGGACATTAATTCACCCCTCCACTTT,CASRDINSPLHF
NA,TRBD2,TRBV20-1,TRBJ2-1,TGCAGTGCTTTTTCCGGGACTAGCGGGAGGACTGCGCAGTTCTTC,CSAFSGTSGRTAQFF
few,NA,TRBV30,TRBJ1-5,TGTGCCTGGAGTGCCCGGGGGGCAGGCGATCAGCCCCAGCATTTT,CAWSARGAGDQPQHF
medium-sized,NA,TRBV19,TRBJ2-7,TGTGCCAGTAGGGACACCCTATATTCCTACGAGCAGTACTTC,CASRDTLYSYEQYF
medium-sized,NA,TRBV19,TRBJ2-3,TGTGCCAGTAGTATCTCTCAGGGAAGCACAGATACGCAGTATTTT,CASSISQGSTDTQYF
many,NA,TRBV7-2,TRBJ2-3,TGTGCCAGCAGCTTAGGGTGGGGGTTTAGCACAGATACGCAGTATTTT,CASSLGWGFSTDTQYF